This T cell receptor beta chain was captured in a study of cytomegalovirus exposure and HLA in healthy donors (dated by TCRdb to 2015 to 2018). Broadly, across the study: An earlier analysis of a few hundred of the donors reported 276 Gb of sequence data and around 120 million unique TCR beta sequences obtained from about 179 million T cells. HLA typing covered class I and class II loci at four-digit resolution. All discovery cohort repertoires had been generated on a single sequencing platform. Approximately 300 gigabases of sequencing data and tens of millions of unique TCR sequences made up an early release that covered nearly 650 HLA-typed donors. Among the approximately 400 genotyped donors, more than 70% belonged to the genetic ancestry cluster associated with self-reported Caucasian donors. An earlier analysis of 500 to 750 of the donors applied high-throughput TCR beta sequencing to assess whether each TCR beta V gene segment acted as functional or pseudogenic. Donor age, sex, ethnicity and CMV serostatus were compiled alongside the repertoire data. The study used immunosequencing to profile the T cell repertoires of under 700 subjects and linked those repertoires to cytomegalovirus serostatus. The number of donors typed differed by locus, with about 629-630 for A, B, C, DRB1 and DQB1, around 560 for DQA1, approximately 570 for DPA1, and about 450 for DPB1. A later analysis re-analyzed previously published TCR beta repertoires from about 600 donors and added high-resolution HLA genotyping to study TCR occurrence patterns. Because of strong linkage in the cohort, four or five DR-DQ haplotypes were treated as single units for association and clustering. A separate validation cohort of more than 100 different subjects was used in addition to the roughly 620-subject first cohort. Rather than using new phenotypic data, the later analysis identified candidate immune exposures from TCR beta sequences and from how often those sequences occurred across donors. The aim of the study was to test whether cataloging public T cell receptors could identify signatures of past pathogen exposure. To predict cytomegalovirus infection status, the study brought together high-throughput TCR immunosequencing, statistical association of individual TCRs with disease status, and machine learning. Among around 400 genotyped donors of the cohort, an average of roughly 240,000 unique TCR beta nucleotide sequences were sequenced per donor, roughly a sixth of them non-productive. A later genetic analysis took genome-wide SNP genotypes for about 55% of the 666 donors and used that subset as a discovery cohort. Beyond this particular receptor, the publication reports: According to a later analysis, parvovirus B19, influenza, CMV and Epstein-Barr virus appeared linked to several top co-occurrence clusters. An earlier analysis of approximately 570 of the donors showed that most TCR beta V segments appeared in productive rearrangements either about 87% or about 30% of the time, which broadly matched IMGT annotations. In the study, roughly 160 TCR beta chains were listed as associated with cytomegalovirus. Sequencing depth was assumed to be roughly uniform across donors in the presence/absence analyses, though that assumption may not hold. Immune exposure information for the cohort was limited to CMV serostatus. A later analysis associated roughly 17,000 TCR beta sequences with specific HLA alleles at a false discovery rate of 0.05. A further reported finding was that TCR beta sequences accurately predicted the HLA-A and HLA-B alleles for most subjects in the first cohort. The sequencing pipeline was judged likely to have produced a cluster of highly shared sequence variants as a technical artifact. According to a later analysis, most CMV-associated TCR beta chains appeared to be HLA-restricted, and the HLA associations seemed to be driven largely by CMV exposure. A later genetic analysis associated a missense DCLRE1C variant with V-gene and J-gene trimming of TCR beta chains, and an independent cohort replicated the association. In a later analysis, the rate of TCR association differed among HLA loci, with DRB1 alleles having the most associated TCRs and HLA-C alleles having the fewest. When HLA alleles, especially DR and DQ, strongly co-occurred, attributing TCR associations to individual alleles was difficult. In a later analysis, HLA-associated TCR beta chains were found to be more clonally expanded and to have lower generation probabilities than equally common non-associated chains. Cytomegalovirus status was reported to be diagnosed by the classifier with high specificity and sensitivity in both the original and validation cohorts. Linkage disequilibrium might explain the correlated functional status among segregating V segments, but an unknown experimental factor could not be ruled out. It was suggested by the authors that the approach could potentially be generalized to other disease states and immunological phenotypes. In this cohort, only TCR beta chains were sequenced, and detectable features were limited by the absence of alpha or paired-chain data. Compared with the approximately 700-donor mean, donors in an Asian-associated ancestry cluster had fewer N-insertions in productive TCRs, according to a later genetic analysis. In vitro tests confirmed that a few of the cytomegalovirus-associated TCR beta chains recognize cytomegalovirus antigens. Because HLA typing was unavailable for some donors at each locus, only the typed subset was used in association tests. Seventeen rarely observed V segments, including chromosome 9 orphons, were excluded from the earlier analysis of almost 600 of the donors because counts were too low. Because the 87-base-pair reads could not distinguish some IMGT-functional V segments, including TRBV6-2 and TRBV6-3, those segments were excluded. Most TCR sequences were seen in very few donors, while some public TCRs were found in many individuals.

The cohort comprised several hundred healthy bone marrow donors. Cohort members were all nominally healthy when sampled, although unrecorded immune exposures were likely present. The donor was CMV seronegative and belonged to the group of 350 to 400 seronegative cohort members. Each donor provided a peripheral blood sample, and peripheral blood mononuclear cells were used for TCR beta sequencing. Genomic DNA was extracted from the blood cell samples with the Qiagen DNeasy Blood Extraction Kit. CDR1 SQVTM and CDR2 ANQGSEA are derived from the germline V gene. V is trimmed back by 7 bases and J by 2 bases, and the junction contains 11 bases that no gene match accounts for. From its cysteine to its phenylalanine, the CDR3 spans 15 amino acids. CDR3 DNA is the only sequence kept; it has 45 bases, read in frame from the first base. On this clone itself: Its antigen is still unknown. No base quality information exists; no much larger clone differs at one position.

The library was produced with the immunoSEQ multiplex PCR assay. For the multiplex PCR, a mixture combining 60 forward primers for TCR Vbeta segments and 13 reverse primers for TCR Jbeta segments was used. A multiplex PCR assay on genomic DNA amplified the CDR3 region of rearranged TCR beta genes. Amplified TCR beta libraries were sequenced as 87-base-pair reads on the Illumina HiSeq System. Per the authors' processing: A later analysis counted about 80 million unique TCR beta chains across the approximately 700 repertoires, and roughly 9.9 million of these chains were shared by at least two donors. To remove PCR and sequencing errors, raw reads were error-corrected and collapsed into unique sequences using a nearest-neighbor algorithm that merged closely related sequences. CDR3 sequences were aligned to IMGT reference sequences to assign V, D and J gene segments. For a sequence to be retained, at least a six-nucleotide match to both a V gene segment and a J gene segment was required. Rearrangements were classified as productive when the CDR3 lacked stop codons and remained in frame with V and J, and all other rearrangements were classified as non-productive. Following IMGT convention, CDR3 was defined as the stretch from the second conserved V-encoded cysteine to the conserved J-encoded phenylalanine. Sequences without an unambiguous match to a single V gene segment were excluded from the earlier analysis of 450 to 650 of the donors. An earlier analysis of under 750 of the donors called V segments functional above 56.7% productive rearrangements and segregating when the between-donor standard deviation exceeded 5%. A statistical classification framework was built for diagnosing cytomegalovirus status from the catalog of TCR beta chain sequences. A later analysis assigned V and J genes by comparing TCR nucleotide sequences with IMGT/GENE-DB human TR gene sequences. Using the TCRdist pipeline, a later analysis assigned CDR3 sequences along with most-parsimonious VDJ recombination scenarios. In a later analysis, every TCR beta chain was defined by the combination of its CDR3 amino acid sequence and its V-gene family, and reads without a unique V-gene family were dropped. In a later analysis, fewer than 650 highly shared, low-generation-probability nucleotide sequences were removed to address suspected cross-contamination and a sequencing artifact. In a later analysis, a clonal expansion index for each public chain was calculated from normalized within-repertoire ranks of inferred template counts. In a later analysis, generation probabilities were computed with a VDJ recombination model fitted to out-of-frame rearrangements, and the resulting probabilities were checked against IGoR. In a later analysis, hypergeometric tests were used to score TCR-TCR, TCR-HLA and TCR-CMV co-occurrence, with a repertoire-size bias correction applied to TCR pairs. In a later analysis, false discovery rates were estimated by permuting HLA or CMV assignments 20 times. In a later analysis, co-occurring TCRs were grouped using DBSCAN, with TCRdist sequence similarity added in when clustering inside HLA-allele-positive subsets. Co-occurrence clustering excluded repertoires with fewer than 30,000 or more than 120,000 public chains, plus five with anomalous nucleotide sharing. In its TCRdb copy, this immuneACCESS table keeps in-frame sequences only and misses some clones. Where compared with another copy, unresolved V genes explain less than half of these, and the others have no known cause. V and J calls and clone size are those listed in that table; D and trimming were worked out from the DNA. The sample records 100,000 to 150,000 clones, about 81% of which are singletons. The ten largest clones capture roughly 0.99% of the sample.

The chain is made from TRBV29-1 and TRBJ2-1, with 7 junctional bases fitting TRBD2. The sequencing input was PBMCs. The TCR comes from a woman aged 25 to 39 in good health and CMV-seronegative. The DNA is as follows: TGCAGCGCCGTGTCTTCGGGAGGCACCTACAATGAGCAGTTCTTC. This yields the protein CSAVSSGGTYNEQFF.